The present TCR beta chain was sequenced within a study of blood T cells in healthy people across ages. A second PCR, run for about 6 to 12 cycles, used a sample-barcoded 5' primer plus a J-beta primer mix. Using its own MiXCR run on the 5' RACE reads, TCRdb lists one record per CDR3 protein. The sample has 750,000 to 850,000 distinct CDR3 sequences, approximately 25% seen once. This clonotype was seen many times. V lost 2 bases to trimming and J lost 7 bases; unmatched junction nucleotides: 5. This CDR3 contains 14 residues. Germline CDR1 is MNHEY and CDR2 is SVGAGI. The same data also contributed to another study, on T cells of mothers and their children.

The chain uses TRBV6-5 and TRBJ2-5; 9 bases are shared with TRBD1. This TCR was sampled from a boy between 5 and 17 years old in good health. Sequencing used blood. The CDR3 DNA sequence: TGTGCCAGCAGTTACGGACAGGGGTTGGGGACCCAGTACTTC. Its translation: CASSYGQGLGTQYF.